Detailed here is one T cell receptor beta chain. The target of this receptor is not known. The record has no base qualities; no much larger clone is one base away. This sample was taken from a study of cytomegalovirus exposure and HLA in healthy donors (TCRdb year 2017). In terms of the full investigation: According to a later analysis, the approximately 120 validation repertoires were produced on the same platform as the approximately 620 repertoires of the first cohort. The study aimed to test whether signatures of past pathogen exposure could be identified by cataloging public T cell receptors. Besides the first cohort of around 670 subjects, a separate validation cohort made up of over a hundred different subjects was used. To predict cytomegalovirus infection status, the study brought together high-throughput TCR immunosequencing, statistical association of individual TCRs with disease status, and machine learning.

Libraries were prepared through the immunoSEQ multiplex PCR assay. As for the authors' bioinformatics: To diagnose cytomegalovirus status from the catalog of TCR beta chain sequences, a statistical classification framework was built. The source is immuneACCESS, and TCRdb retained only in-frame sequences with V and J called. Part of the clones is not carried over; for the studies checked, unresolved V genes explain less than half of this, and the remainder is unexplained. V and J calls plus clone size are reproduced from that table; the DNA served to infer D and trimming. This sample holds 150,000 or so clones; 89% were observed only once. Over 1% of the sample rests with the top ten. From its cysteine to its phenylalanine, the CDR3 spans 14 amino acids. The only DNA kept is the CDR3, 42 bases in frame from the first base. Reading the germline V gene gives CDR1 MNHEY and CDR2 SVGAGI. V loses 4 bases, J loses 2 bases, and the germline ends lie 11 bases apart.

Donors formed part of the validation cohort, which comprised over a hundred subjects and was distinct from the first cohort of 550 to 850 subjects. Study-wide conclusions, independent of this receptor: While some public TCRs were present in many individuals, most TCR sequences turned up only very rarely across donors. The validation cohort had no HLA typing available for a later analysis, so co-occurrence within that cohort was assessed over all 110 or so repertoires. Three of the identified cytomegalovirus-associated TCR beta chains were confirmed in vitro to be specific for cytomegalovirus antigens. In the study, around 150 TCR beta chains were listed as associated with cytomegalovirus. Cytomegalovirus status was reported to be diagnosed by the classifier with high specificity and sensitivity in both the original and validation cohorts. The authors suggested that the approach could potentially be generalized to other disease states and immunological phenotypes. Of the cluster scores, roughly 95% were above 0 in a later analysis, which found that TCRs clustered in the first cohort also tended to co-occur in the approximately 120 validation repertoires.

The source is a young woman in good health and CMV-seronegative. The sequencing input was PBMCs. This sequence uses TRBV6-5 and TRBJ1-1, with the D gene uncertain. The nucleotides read TGTGCCAGCAGTTTTTGGGGAGAAAACACTGAAGCTTTCTTT. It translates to CASSFWGENTEAFF.